This T cell receptor beta chain appears in the sequencing data of a study of glioma-infiltrating T cells after dendritic cell vaccination. Study information: Samples are from glioblastoma patients in Phase I and II dendritic cell vaccine trials.

The time point denotes: after dendritic cell vaccination, including at tumor progression/relapse. Patients had residual fresh-frozen tumor tissue and more than two years of survival data. Isocitrate dehydrogenase mutation was absent in all glioblastoma patients. Germline V gene data show CDR1 as MDHEN and CDR2 as SYDVKM. This CDR3 comprises 17 residues. The V end lost 4 bases, the J end lost 3 bases, and 22 bases lay between the germline ends. Only in-frame clones appear in the TCRdb table, and some are missing; sequencing was by immunoSEQ multiplex PCR. Here the sample spans some 78,000 clones, roughly 85% being singletons.

The sequenced sample was blood, obtained after dendritic cell vaccination. This clonotype was obtained from a human donor with glioblastoma. The V call is TRBV28, the J call TRBJ2-7; D is possibly TRBD2 (5 bases). CDR3 bases: TGTGCCAGCAGTTCGGGCTCAGCTAGCTTTTTCAGCTACGAGCAGTACTTC. This translates into CASSSGSASFFSYEQYF. Full variable domain (rest looked up from reference TRBV28 and TRBJ2-7): DVKVTQSSRYLVKRTGEKVFLECVQDMDHENMFWYRQDPGLGLRLIYFSYDVKMKEKGDIPEGYSVSREKKERFSLILESASTNQTSMYLCASSSGSASFFSYEQYFGPGTRLTVT.